This T cell receptor (beta chain) was captured by sequencing in a study of CD8 T cells in ankylosing spondylitis. TCRdb re-called the 5' RACE reads with MiXCR, one entry per CDR3 protein. The sample carries some 140,000 distinct CDR3 sequences, around 7.9% recorded once. Trimming pared 2 bases from V and 6 bases from J, leaving 7 bases between. The CDR3 has 12 residues. Per the germline V gene, CDR1 is KGHSH and CDR2 is LQKENI. Study results and caveats: CD8+ disease-linked clones were present at relatively low frequencies in blood. There was a TCR beta motif, made of 7 or 8 highly homologous variants, that appeared characteristic of ankylosing spondylitis blood.

As to this clonotype: Its antigen is not identified.

The TCR comes from a female donor with ankylosing spondylitis or in good health (not recorded which). The sample comprised blood, either unsorted or a sorted T cell fraction (not recorded which). This chain uses TRBV18 with TRBJ1-2, with unresolved D. DNA for the CDR3: TGTGCCAGCTCACCAAACGAGCATGGCTACACCTTC. It translates to CASSPNEHGYTF. Together with reference TRBV18 and TRBJ1-2, the CDR3 gives the full variable domain: NAGVMQNPRHLVRRRGQEARLRCSPMKGHSHVYWYRQLPEEGLKFMVYLQKENIIDESGMPKERFSAEFPKEGPSILRIQQVVRGDSAAYFCASSPNEHGYTFGSGTRLTVV.